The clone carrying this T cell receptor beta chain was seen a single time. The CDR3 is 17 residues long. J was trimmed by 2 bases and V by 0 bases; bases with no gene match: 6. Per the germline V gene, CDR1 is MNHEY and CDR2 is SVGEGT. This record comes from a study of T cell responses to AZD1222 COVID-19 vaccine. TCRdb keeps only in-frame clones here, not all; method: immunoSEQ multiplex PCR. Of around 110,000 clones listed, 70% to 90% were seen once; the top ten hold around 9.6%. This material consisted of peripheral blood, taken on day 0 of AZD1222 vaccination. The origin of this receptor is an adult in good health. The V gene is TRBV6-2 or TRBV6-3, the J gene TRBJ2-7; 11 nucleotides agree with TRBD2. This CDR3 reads CASSYSRTSGWAYEQYF. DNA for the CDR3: TGTGCCAGCAGTTACTCCCGGACTAGCGGGTGGGCCTACGAGCAGTACTTC.